The source of this T cell receptor (beta chain) is a study of blood T cell repertoires in COVID-19. The wider study: PBMCs, B-cell-depleted T cells, or T cells provided the cDNA or gDNA that made up the material.

How the authors handled the data: Researchers report that nucleated cell counts were estimated from reference gene primer amplification. Sequencing was performed with immunoSEQ multiplex PCR; in TCRdb, only in-frame clones are kept and a portion is missing. The V and J calls and clone size come from that table; D and trimming were worked out from the DNA. The sample contains roughly 60,000 clones, around nine tenths of which appear only once. CDR1 and CDR2 from the germline V gene are ENHRY and SYGVKD. The length of the CDR3 is 16 residues. The J segment lost 2 bases and the V segment lost 4 bases, leaving 4 bases of the junction unmatched.

V usage is TRBV10-3 and J usage is TRBJ2-5, with TRBD2 matching 13 bases. The clonotype was recovered from a man in his 70s with acute or convalescent COVID-19. Sequences were obtained from peripheral blood. CDR3 protein: CAISAGLAGPQETQYF. In DNA, the CDR3 is TGTGCCATCAGTGCGGGACTAGCGGGACCTCAAGAGACCCAGTACTTC.